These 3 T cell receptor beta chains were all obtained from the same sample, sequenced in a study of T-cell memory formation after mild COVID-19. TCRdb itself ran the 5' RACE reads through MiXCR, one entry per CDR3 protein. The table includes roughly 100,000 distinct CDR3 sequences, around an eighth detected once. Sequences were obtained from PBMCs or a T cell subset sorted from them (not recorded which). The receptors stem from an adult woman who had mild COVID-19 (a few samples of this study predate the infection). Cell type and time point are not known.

The CDR3 DNA is TGTGCCAGCATCCAGGGGGGGGACACTGAAGCTTTCTTT. Its translation is CASIQGGDTEAFF. The chain links TRBV13 to TRBJ1-1; TRBD1 matches at 7 bases. Germline assignment: CDR1 PRHDT and CDR2 FYEKMQ (reference sequence). The CDR3 extends over 13 amino acids. V lost 7 bases and J lost 3; bases outside the gene matches: 5.

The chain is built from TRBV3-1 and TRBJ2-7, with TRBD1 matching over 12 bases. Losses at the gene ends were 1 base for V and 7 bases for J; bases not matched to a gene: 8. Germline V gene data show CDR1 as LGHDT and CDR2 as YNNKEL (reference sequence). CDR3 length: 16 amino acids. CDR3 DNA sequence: TGTGCCAGCAGCCAAGGTCCGGGACAGGGGGCGCGGGAGCAGTACTTC. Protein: CASSQGPGQGAREQYF.

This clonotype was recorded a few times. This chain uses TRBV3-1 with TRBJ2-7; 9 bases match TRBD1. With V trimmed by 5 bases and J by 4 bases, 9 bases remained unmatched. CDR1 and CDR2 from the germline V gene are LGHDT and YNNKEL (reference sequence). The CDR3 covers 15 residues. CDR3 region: CASSFPVGQGYEQYF. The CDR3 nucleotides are TGTGCCAGCAGCTTTCCAGTCGGACAGGGGTACGAGCAGTACTTC.